The entry below gives a single TCR beta chain sequence along with its context. Germline V gene lookup returns CDR1 LNHDA and CDR2 SQIVND (reference sequence). J was trimmed by 9 bases and V by 6 bases; bases with no gene match: 8. The CDR3 loop spans 15 amino acids. Under the authors' procedure: Amplified reference gene primers provided the basis for estimating nucleated cell counts. Only in-frame clones appear in the TCRdb table, and some are missing; sequencing was by immunoSEQ multiplex PCR. D and trimming come from the DNA, and the V and J calls and clone size come from that table. The table has about 44,000 clones, approximately 82% seen once. The sample belongs to a study of blood T cell repertoires in COVID-19. Study as a whole: T cells, B-cell-depleted T cells, or PBMCs supplied cDNA or gDNA.

The chain recombines TRBV19 with TRBJ2-1; 13 bases are shared with TRBD2. The sample was peripheral blood. This sequence was found in a woman in her sixties or seventies with acute or convalescent COVID-19. The CDR3 region is CASRGPGLAGSEQFF. CDR3 nucleotide sequence: TGTGCCAGTAGGGGGCCGGGACTAGCGGGATCTGAGCAGTTCTTC.